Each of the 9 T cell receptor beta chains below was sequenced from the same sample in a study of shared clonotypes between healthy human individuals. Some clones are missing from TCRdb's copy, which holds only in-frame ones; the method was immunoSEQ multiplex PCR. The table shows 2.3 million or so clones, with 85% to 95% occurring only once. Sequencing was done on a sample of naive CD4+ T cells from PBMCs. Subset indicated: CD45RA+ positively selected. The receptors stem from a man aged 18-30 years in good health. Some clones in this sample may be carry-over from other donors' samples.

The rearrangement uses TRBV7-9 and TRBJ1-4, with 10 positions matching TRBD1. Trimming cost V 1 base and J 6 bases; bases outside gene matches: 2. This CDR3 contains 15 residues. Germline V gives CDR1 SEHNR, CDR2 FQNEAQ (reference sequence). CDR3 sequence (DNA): TGTGCCAGCAGCTTAGGGGGACAGGGGTATGAAAAACTGTTTTTT. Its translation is CASSLGGQGYEKLFF.

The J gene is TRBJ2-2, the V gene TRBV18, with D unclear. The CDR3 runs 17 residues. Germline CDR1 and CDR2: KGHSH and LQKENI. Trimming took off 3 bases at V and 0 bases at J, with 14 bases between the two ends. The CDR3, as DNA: TGTGCCAGCTCACCTTTACCATCTAGGGCGAACACCGGGGAGCTGTTTTTT. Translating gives CASSPLPSRANTGELFF.

The CDR3 coding sequence is TGTGCCAGCAGCTCCCGGGAGCTTCCTTATGGCTACACCTTC. Amino acids: CASSSRELPYGYTF. J is TRBJ1-2 and V is TRBV7-9; D gene unclear. Trimming left V 4 bases short and J 5 bases short, with 14 bases between. Germline CDR1 SEHNR, CDR2 FQNEAQ (reference sequence). The CDR3 is 14 amino acids. Filled out from reference TRBV7-9 and TRBJ1-2, the complete variable domain reads DTGVSQNPRHKITKRGQNVTFRCDPISEHNRLYWYRQTLGQGPEFLTYFQNEAQLEKSRLLSDRFSAERPKGSFSTLEIQRTEQGDSAMYLCASSSRELPYGYTFGSGTRLTVV.

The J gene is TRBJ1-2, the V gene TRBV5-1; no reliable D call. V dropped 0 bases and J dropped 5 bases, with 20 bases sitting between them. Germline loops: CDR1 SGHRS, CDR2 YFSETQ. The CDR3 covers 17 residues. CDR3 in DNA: TGCGCCAGCAGCTTGGAGGTTGGCGCGTACTCCCCATATGGCTACACCTTC. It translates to CASSLEVGAYSPYGYTF.

DNA of the CDR3: TGTGCCAGCAGCTTAGTGGGTTCAGCGGGAGCCCGGGAGACCCAGTACTTC. Translation: CASSLVGSAGARETQYF. The V and J genes are TRBV7-9 and TRBJ2-5; 8 nucleotides align to TRBD2. From germline, CDR1 is SEHNR and CDR2 FQNEAQ (reference sequence). Trimming cost V 1 base and J 5 bases; bases outside gene matches: 12. This CDR3 has 17 residues.

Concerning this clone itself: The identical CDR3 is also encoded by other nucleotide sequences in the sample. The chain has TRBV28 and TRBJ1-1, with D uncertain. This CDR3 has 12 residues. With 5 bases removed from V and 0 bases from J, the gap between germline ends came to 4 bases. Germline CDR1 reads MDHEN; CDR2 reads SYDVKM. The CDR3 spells CASSRMNTEAFF. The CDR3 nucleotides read TGTGCCAGCAGTCGGATGAACACTGAAGCTTTCTTT.

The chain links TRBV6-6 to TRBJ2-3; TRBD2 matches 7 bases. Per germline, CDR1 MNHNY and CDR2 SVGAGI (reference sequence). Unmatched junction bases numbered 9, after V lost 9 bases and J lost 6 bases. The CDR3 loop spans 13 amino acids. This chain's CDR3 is CARSAGARDTQYF. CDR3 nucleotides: TGTGCCAGGAGTGCGGGAGCTAGGGATACGCAGTATTTT.

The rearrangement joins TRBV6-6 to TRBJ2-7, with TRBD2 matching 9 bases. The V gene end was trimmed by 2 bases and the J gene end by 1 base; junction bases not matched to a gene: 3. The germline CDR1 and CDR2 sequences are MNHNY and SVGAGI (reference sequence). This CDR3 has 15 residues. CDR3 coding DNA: TGTGCCAGCAGTTACCGGCGGGAGGGGTCCTACGAGCAGTACTTC. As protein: CASSYRREGSYEQYF.

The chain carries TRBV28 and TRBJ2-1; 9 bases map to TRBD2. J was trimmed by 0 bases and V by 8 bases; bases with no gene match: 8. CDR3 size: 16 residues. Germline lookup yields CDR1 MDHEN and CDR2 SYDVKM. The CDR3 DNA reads TGTGCCAGCTTTGCTAGCGGGGCGAGCTCCTACAATGAGCAGTTCTTC. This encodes CASFASGASSYNEQFF.